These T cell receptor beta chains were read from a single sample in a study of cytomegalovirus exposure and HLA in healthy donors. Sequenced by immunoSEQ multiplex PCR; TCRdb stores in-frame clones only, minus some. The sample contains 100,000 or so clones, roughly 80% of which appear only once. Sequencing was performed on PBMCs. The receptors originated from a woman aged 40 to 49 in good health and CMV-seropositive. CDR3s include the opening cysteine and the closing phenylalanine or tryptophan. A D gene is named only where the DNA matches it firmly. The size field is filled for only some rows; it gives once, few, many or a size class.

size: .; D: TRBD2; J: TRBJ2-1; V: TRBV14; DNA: TGTGCCAGCAGCCAAGATTGGAGCGGGGGGAACAATGAGCAGTTCTTC; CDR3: CASSQDWSGGNNEQFF
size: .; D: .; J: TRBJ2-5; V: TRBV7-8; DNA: TGTGCCAGCAGCCTCCCGGCCAGGCACCACGTGGGCAGAGAGACCCAGTACTTC; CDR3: CASSLPARHHVGRETQYF
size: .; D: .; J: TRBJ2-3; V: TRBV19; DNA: TGTGCCAGTAGGAGGGTCTTCCGTGCAGGGGCTTTCACAGATACGCAGTATTTT; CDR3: CASRRVFRAGAFTDTQYF
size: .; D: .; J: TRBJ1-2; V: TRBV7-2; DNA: TGTGCCAGCAGCTTAGACCCCAGATTTAACTATGGCTACACCTTC; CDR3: CASSLDPRFNYGYTF
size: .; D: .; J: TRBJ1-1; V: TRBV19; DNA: TGTGCCAGTAGTATAACAGAAAACACTGAAGCTTTCTTT; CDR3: CASSITENTEAFF
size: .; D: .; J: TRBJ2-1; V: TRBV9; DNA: TGTGCCAGCAGCGACCGGTCGAGTGTGAATGAGCAGTTCTTC; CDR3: CASSDRSSVNEQFF
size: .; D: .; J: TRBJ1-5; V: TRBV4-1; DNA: TGCGCCAGCAGCCCCCGGTCTCCGGGGAATCAGCCCCAGCATTTT; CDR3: CASSPRSPGNQPQHF
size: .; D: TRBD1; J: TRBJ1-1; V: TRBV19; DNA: TGTGCCTCCCGCGACAGGGGGCGAAAAGACACTGAAGCTTTCTTT; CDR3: CASRDRGRKDTEAFF
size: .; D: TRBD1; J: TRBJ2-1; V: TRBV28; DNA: TGTGCCAGCAGCCCGGATCGGGACAGGGGCCCCTACAATGAGCAGTTCTTC; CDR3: CASSPDRDRGPYNEQFF
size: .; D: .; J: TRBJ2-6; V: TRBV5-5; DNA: TGTGCCAGCAGCTTTTCGTTAATGTTGGGCGCTGGGGCCAACGTCCTGACTTTC; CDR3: CASSFSLMLGAGANVLTF
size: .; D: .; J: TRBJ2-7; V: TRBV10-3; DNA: TGTGCCATCAGTGAGTCGGGGGGTCCGGGATACGAGCAGTACTTC; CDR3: CAISESGGPGYEQYF
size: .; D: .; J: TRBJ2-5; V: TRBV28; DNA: TGTGCCAGCAAGCCCCCTTTTTATAAGGCCGCAGCCTCCGGGCAGTACTTC; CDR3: CASKPPFYKAAASGQYF
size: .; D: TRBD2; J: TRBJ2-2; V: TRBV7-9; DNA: TGTGCCAGCAGCTTGAGCGGGGGAGTCACCGGGGAGCTGTTTTTT; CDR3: CASSLSGGVTGELFF
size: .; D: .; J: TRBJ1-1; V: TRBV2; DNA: TGTGCCAGCAGTTTTACAGAGAACACTGAAGCTTTCTTT; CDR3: CASSFTENTEAFF
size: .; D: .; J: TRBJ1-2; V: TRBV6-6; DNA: TGTGCCAGCAGTTACAGGGGGGGCATTAACTATGGCTACACCTTC; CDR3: CASSYRGGINYGYTF
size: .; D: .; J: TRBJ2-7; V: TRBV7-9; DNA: TGTGCCAGCAGCTTAGCGGGAGGCCTCTCCTACGAGCAGTACTTC; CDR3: CASSLAGGLSYEQYF
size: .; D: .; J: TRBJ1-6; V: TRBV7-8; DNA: TGTGCCAGCCAAACAGTTTATAATTCACCCCTCCACTTT; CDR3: CASQTVYNSPLHF
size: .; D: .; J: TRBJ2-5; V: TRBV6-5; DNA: TGTGCCAGCAGTTCGAACGCGGGGTCAGAGACCCAGTACTTC; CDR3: CASSSNAGSETQYF
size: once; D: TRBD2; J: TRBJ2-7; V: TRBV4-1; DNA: TGCGCCAGCAGTAGACTAGCGGGAGTAAAATACGAGCAGTACTTC; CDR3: CASSRLAGVKYEQYF
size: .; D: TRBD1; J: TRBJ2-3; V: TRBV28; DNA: TGTGCCAGCAGAGGGGGCTCCAGGGATACGCAGTATTTT; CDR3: CASRGGSRDTQYF
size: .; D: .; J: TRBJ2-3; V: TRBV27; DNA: TGTGCCAGCAGCCCACCCCGGTGGAGTGGCACAGATACGCAGTATTTT; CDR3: CASSPPRWSGTDTQYF
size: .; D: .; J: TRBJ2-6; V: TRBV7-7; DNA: TGTGCCAGCAGCCCAGGGGTTGGGGCCAACGTCCTGACTTTC; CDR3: CASSPGVGANVLTF
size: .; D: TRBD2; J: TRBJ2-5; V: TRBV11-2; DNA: TGTGCCAGCAGCTCAGGGACTAGCGGGGGTACCCAGTACTTC; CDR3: CASSSGTSGGTQYF
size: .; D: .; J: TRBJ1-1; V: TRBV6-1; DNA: TGTGCCAGCAGTGTGGGGCCGGGTGTAATAACTGAAGCTTTCTTT; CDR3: CASSVGPGVITEAFF
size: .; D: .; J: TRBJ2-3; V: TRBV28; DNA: TGTGCCAGCAGTTTTCTCGCGGCTATTGGAGATACGCAGTATTTT; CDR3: CASSFLAAIGDTQYF
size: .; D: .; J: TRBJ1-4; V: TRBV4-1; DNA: TGCGCCAGCAGCCAAGCTCGTGGGGGCGAAAAACTGTTTTTT; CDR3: CASSQARGGEKLFF
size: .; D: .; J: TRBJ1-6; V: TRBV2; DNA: TGTGCCAGCAGTGACGACGGGGATTCACCCCTCCACTTT; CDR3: CASSDDGDSPLHF
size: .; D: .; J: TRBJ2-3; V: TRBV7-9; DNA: TGTGCCAGCAGGGCCAGGGAATACACAGATACGCAGTATTTT; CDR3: CASRAREYTDTQYF
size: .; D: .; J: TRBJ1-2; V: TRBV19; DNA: TGTGCCAGTAGCCCCCAACAACCCCTCTATGGCTACACCTTC; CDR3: CASSPQQPLYGYTF
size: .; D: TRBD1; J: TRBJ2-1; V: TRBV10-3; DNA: TGTGCCATTCTCAGGACAGGGCCCCACAATGAGCAGTTCTTC; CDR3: CAILRTGPHNEQFF
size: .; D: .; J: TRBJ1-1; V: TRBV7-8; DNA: TGTGCCAGCAGCTTCCAGGGGAACACTGAAGCTTTCTTT; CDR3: CASSFQGNTEAFF
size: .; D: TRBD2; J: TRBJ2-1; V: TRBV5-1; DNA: TGCGCCAGCAGCTTGGTACTAGCGGGGAGCAATGAGCAGTTCTTC; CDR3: CASSLVLAGSNEQFF
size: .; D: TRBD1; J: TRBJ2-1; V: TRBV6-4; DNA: TGTGCCAGCAGCGAGGACAGGAGCTCCTACAATGAGCAGTTCTTC; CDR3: CASSEDRSSYNEQFF
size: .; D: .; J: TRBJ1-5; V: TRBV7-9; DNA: TGTGCCAGCAGCTTAGGCGACAGACCTTATAGCAATCAGCCCCAGCATTTT; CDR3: CASSLGDRPYSNQPQHF
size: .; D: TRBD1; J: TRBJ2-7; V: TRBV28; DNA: TGTGCCAGCAGACAGGGGGCCCGGCAGTACTTC; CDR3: CASRQGARQYF
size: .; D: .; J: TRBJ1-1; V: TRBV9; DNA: TGTGCCAGCAGCGTAGGTGTAGATGTCGCTGAAGCTTTCTTT; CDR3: CASSVGVDVAEAFF
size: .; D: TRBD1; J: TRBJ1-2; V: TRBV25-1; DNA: TGTGCCAGCAGTGAAGCTAGCGGACAGGGGGCGATCGGCTACACCTTC; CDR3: CASSEASGQGAIGYTF
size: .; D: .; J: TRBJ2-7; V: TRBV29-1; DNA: TGCAGCGTTGGCGGCAGAAATACCTACGAGCAGTACTTC; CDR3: CSVGGRNTYEQYF
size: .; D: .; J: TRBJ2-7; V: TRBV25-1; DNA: TGTGCCAGCAGTGAATGGAGGGGGCGAGACAACGAGCAGTACTTC; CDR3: CASSEWRGRDNEQYF
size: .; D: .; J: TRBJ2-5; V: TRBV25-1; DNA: TGTGCCAGCAGTGCTGCAGGGCAAGAGACCCAGTACTTC; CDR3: CASSAAGQETQYF
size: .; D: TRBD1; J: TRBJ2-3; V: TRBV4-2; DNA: TGTGCCAGCAGCCAAGATCGGGGACAGATCACAGATACGCAGTATTTT; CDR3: CASSQDRGQITDTQYF
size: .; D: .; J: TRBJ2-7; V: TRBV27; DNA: TGTGCCAGCGGAACAATACAGAAGCTACTCTACGAGCAGTACTTC; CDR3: CASGTIQKLLYEQYF
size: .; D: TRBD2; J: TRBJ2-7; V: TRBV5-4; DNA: TGTGCCCTGGGGGTAGCGGGATCAAACTACGAGCAGTACTTC; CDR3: CALGVAGSNYEQYF
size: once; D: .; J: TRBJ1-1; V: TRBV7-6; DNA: TGTGCCAGCAGCCCAACGACGAGGTTGGACACTGAAGCTTTCTTT; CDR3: CASSPTTRLDTEAFF
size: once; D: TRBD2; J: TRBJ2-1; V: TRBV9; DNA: TGTGCCAGCAGCCGAAGGAGCGGGGCACCCTACAATGAGCAGTTCTTC; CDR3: CASSRRSGAPYNEQFF
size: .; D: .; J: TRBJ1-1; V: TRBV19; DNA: TGTGCCAGTAGTATAGTCGGAGGATTCGTCACTGAAGCTTTCTTT; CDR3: CASSIVGGFVTEAFF
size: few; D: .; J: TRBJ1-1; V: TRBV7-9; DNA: TGTTCCAGCAGCGCCCCGGCAGGAGGGGGGGTGAACACTGAAGCTTTCTTT; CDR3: CSSSAPAGGGVNTEAFF
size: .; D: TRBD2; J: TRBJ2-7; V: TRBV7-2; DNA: TGTGCCAGCAGCTTAGCCAGCGGGAGGACCTACGAGCAGTACTTC; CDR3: CASSLASGRTYEQYF
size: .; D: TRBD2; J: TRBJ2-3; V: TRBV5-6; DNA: TGTGCCAGCAGTCGCGGACTAGCGGGAGGAGATACGCAGTATTTT; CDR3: CASSRGLAGGDTQYF
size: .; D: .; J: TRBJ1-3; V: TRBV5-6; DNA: TGTGCCAGCAGCTTGGGGGCCAATACTGGAAACACCATATATTTT; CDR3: CASSLGANTGNTIYF
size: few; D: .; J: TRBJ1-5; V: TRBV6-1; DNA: TGTGCCAGCAGTGAAAGACAGAACCTTGGTAGCAATCAGCCCCAGCATTTT; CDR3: CASSERQNLGSNQPQHF
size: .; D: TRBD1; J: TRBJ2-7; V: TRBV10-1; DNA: TGCGCCAGCAGTGGGGACAGGGGGTCTGGCGAGCAGTACTTC; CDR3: CASSGDRGSGEQYF